The clone carrying this T cell receptor (beta chain) was recorded a few times. Its antigen is as yet unknown. This record belongs to a study of beta chain features in type 1 diabetes. Findings of the study overall: Moderate yet significant TCRB CDR3 shortening was seen in Type 1 diabetes patients in all four CD4+ subsets.

Sequencing targeted expressed TCRB transcripts, as all isolated RNA had been reverse transcribed. Only in-frame clones appear in the TCRdb table, and some are missing; sequencing was by immunoSEQ multiplex PCR. The sample gives some 150,000 clones, over 8.5% of which show up once; about 2.1% is in the top ten. The CDR3 length is 15 residues. The germline CDR1 and CDR2 sequences are MGHDK and SYGVNS. V gave up 4 bases and J gave up 1 base; unmatched junction bases: 5. The specimen sequenced was central memory CD4+ T cells from blood. The V call is TRBV25-1, the J call TRBJ2-7; 9 nucleotides agree with TRBD1. The TCR originated in a man aged 18 to 29 in good health. CDR3 residues: CASSAVGTGSYEQYF. CDR3 sequence (DNA): TGTGCCAGCAGTGCGGTGGGGACAGGGTCCTACGAGCAGTACTTC.